One and the same sample provided the 10 T cell receptor beta chains below, sequenced in a study of blood T cell repertoires in COVID-19. TCRdb keeps only in-frame clones here, not all; method: immunoSEQ multiplex PCR. The sample lists around 80,000 clones, 82% occurring once. Sequenced input: peripheral blood. The receptor set was obtained from a human donor in a cohort sampled during active COVID-19.

The chain employs TRBV19 and TRBJ1-1; tentative D call: TRBD1 (6 bases). The CDR3 totals 16 residues. Germline CDR1 and CDR2: LNHDA and SQIVND (reference sequence). Deletions cut 5 bases from V and 2 bases from J, with 18 bases between. CDR3: CASSRDRTQTNTEAFF. In nucleotides, the CDR3 is TGTGCCAGTAGTCGTGACAGGACCCAAACTAACACTGAAGCTTTCTTT.

The chain joins TRBV6-5 to TRBJ2-2; 9 positions match TRBD1. Germline CDR1 and CDR2: MNHEY and SVGAGI. The CDR3 sequence is 13 residues long. The CDR3 reads CATGTGLSGELFF. The CDR3 DNA reads as TGTGCGACGGGGACAGGGCTGTCCGGGGAGCTGTTTTTT.

V gene TRBV6-6 combines with J gene TRBJ1-5, with TRBD1 matching over 7 bases. Trimming removed 1 base from V and 5 bases from J; junction bases left unmatched: 8. Germline CDR1 reads MNHNY; CDR2 reads SVGAGI (reference sequence). The CDR3 has 16 residues. CDR3 sequence (DNA): TGTGCCAGCAGTTACTTGGTGGACAGGCCCCATCAGCCCCAGCATTTT. This codes for CASSYLVDRPHQPQHF.

There are a few counts of this clone. The genes are TRBV5-1 and TRBJ1-1, with unresolved D. The CDR3 extends over 15 amino acids. Germline lookup yields CDR1 SGHRS and CDR2 YFSETQ. Trimming removed 4 bases from V and 0 bases from J, with 13 bases in between. The CDR3 here is CASSRGSRMNTEAFF. The DNA for the CDR3 is TGCGCCAGCAGCAGAGGGAGTAGAATGAACACTGAAGCTTTCTTT.

The table lists this clone with a few counts. This chain connects TRBV4-1 to TRBJ1-1; D unclear. This CDR3 has 15 amino acids. The germline V and J ends were trimmed by 3 bases and 1 base, with 12 bases remaining between them. Germline CDR1 and CDR2: MGHRA and YSYEKL. CDR3 nucleotide sequence: TGCGCCAGCAGCCACAAGCTGGGCGCGAACACTGAAGCTTTCTTT. This encodes CASSHKLGANTEAFF.

The chain combines TRBV19 with TRBJ1-1, with 12 bases aligning to TRBD1. Looked up from germline, CDR1 is LNHDA and CDR2 is SQIVND (reference sequence). The CDR3 is 16 amino acids. Unmatched junction bases numbered 6, after V lost 6 bases and J lost 1 base. Here the CDR3 DNA reads TGTGCCAGTAGGCCCGGGACAGGGGGCCAGAACACTGAAGCTTTCTTT. Its protein product is CASRPGTGGQNTEAFF. The full variable domain, rest sourced from reference TRBV19 and TRBJ1-1, is DGGITQSPKYLFRKEGQNVTLSCEQNLNHDAMYWYRQDPGQGLRLIYYSQIVNDFQKGDIAEGYSVSREKKESFPLTVTSAQKNPTAFYLCASRPGTGGQNTEAFFGQGTRLTVV.

The rearrangement uses TRBV9 and TRBJ1-2; D is ambiguous. This CDR3 has 14 amino acids. Germline lookup yields CDR1 SGDLS and CDR2 YYNGEE. V lost 1 base, J lost 8 bases, and 15 bases lay in between. CDR3 sequence: CASSVQGGLEGYTF. The CDR3 coding sequence is TGTGCCAGCAGCGTACAAGGAGGTCTGGAGGGCTACACCTTC.

The chain is built from TRBV24-1 and TRBJ2-2, with TRBD1 identical over 9 bases. The CDR3 contains 17 residues. Germline CDR1 is KGHDR and CDR2 is SFDVKD. Trimming removed 5 bases from V and 4 bases from J; junction bases left unmatched: 10. In nucleotides, the CDR3 is TGTGCCACCAGTGCCCCCGCAGGGACAGGGTTCACCGGGGAGCTGTTTTTT. It translates to CATSAPAGTGFTGELFF.

This clone was picked up one time. This chain links TRBV7-3 with TRBJ1-2; 11 nucleotides align to TRBD1. Germline V gene lookup returns CDR1 SGHTA and CDR2 FQGTGA. V dropped 2 bases and J dropped 7; count of bases not matched to a gene: 12. The CDR3 is made up of 17 amino acids. The CDR3 DNA sequence: TGTGCCAGCAGCTTAGCACCTCCCGGGACAGGGGGAGCTGGCTACACCTTC. Its translation is CASSLAPPGTGGAGYTF.

In this sample, this clone turned up once. The J gene is TRBJ2-4, the V gene TRBV5-1; TRBD2 matches 9 bases. Germline V gene lookup returns CDR1 SGHRS and CDR2 YFSETQ. After removal of 4 bases from V and 7 bases from J, the junction contained 6 bases not matched to a gene. The CDR3 is 14 amino acids. The CDR3 here is CASSDMSGGNIQYF. In DNA form, the CDR3 reads TGCGCCAGCAGCGATATGAGCGGGGGGAACATTCAGTACTTC.